This paragraph reports one T cell receptor (beta chain). The target antigen is unknown. The entry originates in a study of shared clonotypes between healthy human individuals. Overall study results and limits: Across subsets, estimated richness was generally greater for naive than for memory populations. Generation probability values for non-shared clonotypes were lower than those for clonotypes shared by all four donors.

Investigators divided CD4+ cells into CD45RA+ naive and CD45RA-negative memory subsets. Per the original methods: Junction-only immunoSEQ data arrived without quality scores, meaning filtering differed. Clones were read by immunoSEQ multiplex PCR, and TCRdb kept only the in-frame ones, dropping some. V and J calls and clone size are given by that table; D and trimming were obtained from the DNA. This sample has 2 million to 2.5 million clones; about 94% occur once, and the top ten carry around 0.13%. The receptor comes from a man younger than 35 in good health. The specimen was naive CD4+ T cells sorted from blood. Subset of the sample: CD45RA+ positively selected.

DNA for the CDR3: TGTGCCAGCAGTTACGCGATAGGACCCAAGCTTGAGCAGTTCTTC. It yields the protein CASSYAIGPKLEQFF. The chain employs TRBV6-5 and TRBJ2-1; D is uncertain. This CDR3 contains 15 residues. V lost 2 bases and J 9 bases, leaving 17 bases between the germline ends. Germline-derived CDR1 and CDR2 are MNHEY and SVGAGI.